The 3 T cell receptor beta chains given below trace back to one sample, sequenced in a study of cytomegalovirus exposure and HLA in healthy donors (dated by TCRdb to about 2017). Libraries were built with the immunoSEQ multiplex PCR assay. A mixture of 60 forward primers for TCR Vbeta segments and 13 reverse primers for TCR Jbeta segments was used in the multiplex PCR. What TCRdb holds here is the immuneACCESS table cut down to in-frame rearrangements. Part of the clones is not present; checked against another copy, under half of the missing clones reflect an unresolved V gene, and the others are unexplained. The sample yields roughly 100,000 clones; under 80% were counted once. The ten largest make up over 6% of the sample. The sample comprised PBMCs. All receptors come from a middle-aged man in good health and CMV-seropositive.

The genes are TRBV6-5 and TRBJ2-7, with 10 bases identical to TRBD2. CDR1 and CDR2 (germline): MNHEY, SVGAGI. This CDR3 region has 15 residues. V shed 5 bases, J shed 0 bases, and the junction held 4 bases outside the gene matches. The CDR3 here is CASSNSGRASYEQYF. CDR3 sequence (DNA): TGTGCCAGCAGTAACAGCGGGAGGGCCTCCTACGAGCAGTACTTC.

This clone has more than one count but fewer than ten. The rearrangement uses TRBV27 and TRBJ2-1, with D uncertain. The germline V gene has CDR1 MNHEY and CDR2 SMNVEV (reference sequence). Trimming took 2 bases from V and 0 from J, leaving 8 bases between them. This CDR3 is built from 15 residues. The DNA of the CDR3 is TGTGCCAGCAGTTTAGCAGGAAGCTCCTACAATGAGCAGTTCTTC. It encodes CASSLAGSSYNEQFF.

This clone was recorded only once. This chain uses TRBV5-8 with TRBJ2-6; a weak D match, TRBD2 (6 bases). The CDR3 consists of 16 residues. The germline gives CDR1 SGHTS, CDR2 YDEGEE. The V end was cut by 5 bases, the J end by 2 bases, with 14 bases between. The DNA of the CDR3 is TGTGCCAGCAGTCCCCCGTGGGGGGCTGGGGCCAACGTCCTGACTTTC. Protein: CASSPPWGAGANVLTF.